These 23 T cell receptor beta chains came from one sample sequenced in a study of cytomegalovirus exposure and HLA in healthy donors. PCR involved 60 Vbeta and 13 Jbeta primers. Clones were read by immunoSEQ multiplex PCR, and TCRdb kept only the in-frame ones, dropping some. Of 170,000 or so clones in the sample, roughly 77% were seen once. The sample consisted of PBMCs. All receptors derive from a woman in her forties or fifties in good health and CMV-seropositive.

There are a few counts of this clone. V usage is TRBV19 and J usage is TRBJ1-2; possible D gene TRBD1, 6 bases. Germline lookup yields CDR1 LNHDA and CDR2 SQIVND (reference sequence). The CDR3 sequence is 14 residues long. V shed 5 bases and J shed 3 bases, with 13 bases lying between them. The CDR3 loop is CASSARGGDYGYTF. The CDR3 DNA reads TGTGCCAGTAGTGCCCGAGGGGGGGACTATGGCTACACCTTC.

This chain connects TRBV19 to TRBJ1-2; no reliable D call. The CDR3 length is 15 residues. V lost 4 bases, J lost 8 bases, and 20 bases lay in between. Germline V gene sequence: CDR1 LNHDA, CDR2 SQIVND (reference sequence). The DNA of the CDR3 is TGTGCCAGTAGTACCCCGCCGCAGGAGGGAATGGGCTACACCTTC. The encoded protein is CASSTPPQEGMGYTF.

The J gene is TRBJ2-1, the V gene TRBV20-1; tentatively, D is TRBD1 (6 bases). Germline V gene lookup returns CDR1 DFQATT and CDR2 SNEGSKA (reference sequence). CDR3 length: 11 amino acids. V gave up 7 bases and J gave up 6 bases, with 10 bases separating them. Written as DNA, the CDR3 is TGCAGTGTAGGACAGTTCAATGAGCAGTTCTTC. Encoded protein: CSVGQFNEQFF.

A few counts support this clone. The rearrangement links TRBV7-9 to TRBJ2-2; D is perhaps TRBD2 (6 bases). Germline loops: CDR1 SEHNR, CDR2 FQNEAQ (reference sequence). This CDR3 has 17 amino acids. Trimming pared 1 base from V and 6 bases from J, leaving 18 bases between. CDR3 in amino acids: CASSLGRASNSAGELFF. The CDR3, as DNA: TGTGCCAGCAGCTTAGGGAGGGCCTCGAACTCCGCCGGGGAGCTGTTTTTT.

The chain has TRBV5-1 and TRBJ1-2; 8 positions agree with TRBD1. The CDR3 runs to 15 residues. The germline CDR1 and CDR2 sequences are SGHRS and YFSETQ. Unmatched junction bases numbered 5, after V lost 4 bases and J lost 0 bases. CDR3 loop: CASSLGQGANYGYTF. The CDR3 bases are TGCGCCAGCAGCCTAGGACAGGGCGCTAACTATGGCTACACCTTC.

The J gene is TRBJ2-3, the V gene TRBV4-3, with no clear D. The CDR3 runs 12 residues. CDR1 is LGHNA and CDR2 is YSLEER in the germline V gene. The V end was cut by 0 bases, the J end by 6 bases, with 4 bases between. CDR3: CASSQDLDTQYF. DNA for the CDR3: TGCGCCAGCAGCCAAGATCTCGATACGCAGTATTTT.

The V call is TRBV7-8, the J call TRBJ2-1; D might be TRBD2 (5 bases). V was trimmed by 5 bases and J by 10 bases, leaving 21 bases between them. CDR1 SGHVS and CDR2 FQNEAQ come from the germline V gene. The length of the CDR3 is 15 residues. The CDR3 here is CASSPTEQPSGEQFF. The CDR3 coding sequence is TGTGCCAGCAGCCCAACAGAACAGCCTTCGGGAGAGCAGTTCTTC. Full variable domain (rest looked up from reference TRBV7-8 and TRBJ2-1): GAGVSQSPRYKVAKRGQDVALRCDPISGHVSLFWYQQALGQGPEFLTYFQNEAQLDKSGLPSDRFFAERPEGSVSTLKIQRTQQEDSAVYLCASSPTEQPSGEQFFGPGTRLTVL.

This clone appeared a few times. The chain is built from TRBV27 and TRBJ2-3; D unresolved. Trimming took 5 bases from V and 4 from J, leaving 22 bases between them. This CDR3 has 17 residues. In germline, CDR1 is MNHEY, CDR2 SMNVEV (reference sequence). CDR3 residues: CASSPPLERPPPDTQYF. DNA for the CDR3: TGTGCCAGCAGTCCGCCTCTAGAGCGCCCCCCCCCAGATACGCAGTATTTT.

This sequence joins TRBV11-1 and TRBJ2-2; the D gene is possibly TRBD2 (6 bases). V lost 5 bases, J lost 5 bases, and 9 bases lay in between. Germline CDR1 and CDR2: SGHAT and FQDESV (reference sequence). The CDR3 has 13 residues. CDR3 sequence (DNA): TGTGCCAGCAGCCCACTAGCTACCGGGGAGCTGTTTTTT. It encodes CASSPLATGELFF.

The V gene is TRBV2, the J gene TRBJ2-7, with TRBD2 as a possible D gene (5 bases). The germline gives CDR1 SNHLY, CDR2 FYNNEI. CDR3 size: 12 residues. With 6 bases removed from V and 4 bases from J, the gap between germline ends came to 10 bases. The CDR3 bases are TGTGCCAGCAGAGCACTAGGGTACGAGCAGTACTTC. This codes for CASRALGYEQYF.

This chain connects TRBV27 to TRBJ2-5, with D possibly TRBD1 on 5 matching bases. The DNA end is a closer match to TRBJ2-7, so the J assignment may be wrong. CDR3 size: 14 residues. CDR1 is MNHEY, CDR2 SMNVEV, per germline (reference sequence). CDR3 region: CASSLNRNTYEQYF. DNA of the CDR3: TGTGCCAGCAGTTTAAACAGGAATACCTACGAGCAGTACTTC.

This clone was observed a single time. V gene TRBV7-9 combines with J gene TRBJ1-6, with 7 bases that match TRBD1. This CDR3 is built from 15 residues. Trimming removed 0 bases from V and 9 bases from J; junction bases left unmatched: 5. Per the germline V gene, CDR1 is SEHNR and CDR2 is FQNEAQ (reference sequence). The CDR3 bases are TGTGCCAGCAGCTTAGCGTGGACAGGATCTTCACCCCTCCACTTT. Translation: CASSLAWTGSSPLHF.

The CDR3 spells CASSLTGGLGSPLHF. For the CDR3, the DNA is TGTGCCAGCAGCTTAACAGGGGGCCTAGGTTCACCCCTCCACTTT. This chain links TRBV7-3 with TRBJ1-6, with TRBD1 matching 7 bases. Unmatched junction bases numbered 5, after V lost 0 bases and J lost 9 bases. The germline V gene has CDR1 SGHTA and CDR2 FQGTGA. The length of the CDR3 is 15 residues.

V gene TRBV30 combines with J gene TRBJ1-2; D possibly corresponds to TRBD1 (5 bases). V dropped 0 bases and J dropped 7 bases, with 12 bases sitting between them. The CDR3 length is 13 residues. CDR1 and CDR2 from the germline V gene are GTSNPN and SVGIG (reference sequence). CDR3 protein: CAWSVKGSSGYTF. DNA of the CDR3: TGTGCCTGGAGTGTAAAGGGGTCGAGTGGCTACACCTTC.

The chain joins TRBV4-3 to TRBJ2-7, with D tentatively TRBD1 (5 bases). CDR1 and CDR2 from the germline V gene are LGHNA and YSLEER. CDR3 length: 13 amino acids. V was pared by 4 bases and J by 3 bases, with 10 bases between. CDR3 in DNA: TGCGCCAGCAGCCCGACAGTGTTCTACGAGCAGTACTTC. Amino acids: CASSPTVFYEQYF.

V gene TRBV25-1 combines with J gene TRBJ1-4; 10 nucleotides line up with TRBD1. The CDR3 spans 15 residues. V shed 5 bases and J 8 bases; nucleotides not matched to a gene: 8. The germline V gene encodes CDR1 MGHDK and CDR2 SYGVNS. CDR3 protein: CASSTGDRGKEKLFF. As DNA, the CDR3 is TGTGCCAGCAGTACGGGGGACAGGGGTAAGGAAAAACTGTTTTTT.

This clone was seen once. V usage is TRBV5-1 and J usage is TRBJ1-1, with 8 nucleotides matching TRBD1. CDR3 length equals 14 residues. Germline assignment: CDR1 SGHRS and CDR2 YFSETQ. Germline trimming cut 0 bases from V and 5 bases from J; bases unmatched to any gene: 3. This chain's CDR3 is CASSLAQGVTEAFF. CDR3 coding DNA: TGCGCCAGCAGCTTGGCACAGGGGGTTACTGAAGCTTTCTTT.

The chain joins TRBV11-1 to TRBJ1-1; D may be TRBD1 (6 bases). CDR3 length equals 13 residues. V was shortened by 3 bases and J by 4 bases, with 9 bases between the two germline ends. Germline CDR1 is SGHAT and CDR2 is FQDESV (reference sequence). The CDR3 here is CASSLGAATEAFF. The CDR3 DNA is TGTGCCAGCAGCTTGGGGGCGGCCACTGAAGCTTTCTTT.

The sample holds a few counts of this clone. The V call is TRBV7-2, the J call TRBJ1-6, with TRBD1 as a possible D gene (6 bases). Trimming left V 4 bases short and J 7 bases short, with 17 bases between. This CDR3 spans 16 amino acids. CDR1 is SGHTA and CDR2 is FQGNSA in the germline V gene. The CDR3 protein is CASSSRRRTVNSPLHF. The CDR3 nucleotides read TGTGCCAGCAGCTCCCGGCGAAGGACAGTAAATTCACCCCTCCACTTT. Filled out from reference TRBV7-2 and TRBJ1-6, the complete variable domain reads GAGVSQSPSNKVTEKGKDVELRCDPISGHTALYWYRQSLGQGLEFLIYFQGNSAPDKSGLPSDRFSAERTGGSVSTLTIQRTQQEDSAVYLCASSSRRRTVNSPLHFGNGTRLTVT.

This clone was seen a single time. V is TRBV19 and J is TRBJ1-2, with 7 bases lining up with TRBD1. The CDR3 has 14 amino acids. V was pared by 7 bases and J by 2 bases, with 7 bases of the junction left unmatched. CDR1 and CDR2 from the germline V gene are LNHDA and SQIVND (reference sequence). DNA for the CDR3: TGTGCCAGTACCCGGTCAGGGGGGAACTATGGCTACACCTTC. This translates into CASTRSGGNYGYTF.

V is TRBV27 and J is TRBJ1-5, with D hard to call. V shed 3 bases and J shed 4 bases, with 7 bases lying between them. Germline V lookup: CDR1 MNHEY, CDR2 SMNVEV (reference sequence). CDR3 length: 13 amino acids. DNA of the CDR3: TGTGCCAGCAGTTTGGGCCCGAATCAGCCCCAGCATTTT. Protein sequence: CASSLGPNQPQHF.

The chain combines TRBV6-1 with TRBJ2-7, with D unresolved. This CDR3 spans 11 amino acids. Germline V gene lookup returns CDR1 MNHNS and CDR2 SASEGT. The V end was cut by 7 bases, the J end by 3 bases, with 7 bases between. CDR3 DNA: TGTGCCAGCAAAAGCTACTACGAGCAGTACTTC. It codes for CASKSYYEQYF.

The rearrangement links TRBV30 to TRBJ2-3, with D unresolved. V shed 3 bases and J shed 2 bases, with 9 bases lying between them. This CDR3 spans 13 amino acids. Germline CDR1 is GTSNPN and CDR2 is SVGIG (reference sequence). The CDR3 DNA follows: TGTGCCTGGAGAAGCCTCATCACAGATACGCAGTATTTT. Protein product: CAWRSLITDTQYF. The variable domain in full, completed from reference TRBV30 and TRBJ2-3, reads SQTIHQWPATLVQPVGSPLSLECTVEGTSNPNLYWYRQAAGRGLQLLFYSVGIGQISSEVPQNLSASRPQDRQFILSSKKLLLSDSGFYLCAWRSLITDTQYFGPGTRLTVL.